This TCR beta chain emerged from a study of blood T cell repertoires in COVID-19. On the study more broadly: Samples of COVID-19 (acute and convalescent) were obtained from the United States, Italy and Spain. From T cells, B-cell-depleted T cells, or PBMCs came the material, which was cDNA or gDNA.

There are 14 residues in the CDR3. Germline loops: CDR1 SNHLY, CDR2 FYNNEI. J gave up 2 bases and V 5 bases, and 5 bases lay outside the gene matches. In the original processing: The assay estimated nucleated cells by amplifying reference gene primers. Libraries were prepared by immunoSEQ multiplex PCR; TCRdb keeps only in-frame clonotypes and omits some of them. That table furnishes V, J and clone size, whereas the DNA furnished D and trimming. The sample has some 250,000 clones; roughly 90% are singletons. This clone appeared once. Patients of the Seattle cohort, enrolled during active infection, were followed longitudinally.

Source material: peripheral blood. The receptor was isolated from a woman aged 30 to 39 with COVID-19, enrolled during active disease. The rearrangement joins TRBV2 to TRBJ2-7; 8 bases are shared with TRBD1. Written as DNA, the CDR3 is TGTGCCAGCAGTTTCGGGACAGGAACCTACGAGCAGTACTTC. Translation gives CASSFGTGTYEQYF.